This TCR beta chain was recovered during a study of technical replicates of blood from four donors. Profiled with immunoSEQ multiplex PCR; TCRdb holds only in-frame clones, not every one. The table shows under 90,000 clones, with almost 98% occurring only once. This clone turned up a few times. From germline, CDR1 is MDHEN and CDR2 SYDVKM. The V gene end was trimmed by 5 bases and the J gene end by 7 bases; junction bases not matched to a gene: 5. The CDR3 loop spans 15 amino acids. The chain combines TRBV28 with TRBJ2-1, with 13 bases aligning to TRBD2. This sequence was found in a human donor in good health. The material sequenced was T cells isolated from PBMCs. The CDR3 loop reads CASSTTSGRVNEQFF. The CDR3 DNA is TGTGCCAGCAGTACCACTAGCGGGAGGGTAAATGAGCAGTTCTTC.